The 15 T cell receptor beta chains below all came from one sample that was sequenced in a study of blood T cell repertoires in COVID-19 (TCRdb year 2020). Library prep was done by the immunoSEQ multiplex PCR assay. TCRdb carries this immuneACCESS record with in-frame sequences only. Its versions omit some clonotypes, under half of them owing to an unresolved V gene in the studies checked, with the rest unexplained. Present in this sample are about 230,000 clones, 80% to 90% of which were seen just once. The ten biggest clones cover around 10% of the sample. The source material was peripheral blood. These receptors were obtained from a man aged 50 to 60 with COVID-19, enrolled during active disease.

The chain's CDR3 is CASKREDAGANVLTF. CDR3 coding DNA: TGTGCCAGCAAGAGGGAGGATGCTGGGGCCAACGTCCTGACTTTC. The rearrangement joins TRBV11-2 to TRBJ2-6; weak D call: TRBD2 (6 bases). The CDR3 extends over 15 amino acids. Germline V gene sequence: CDR1 SGHAT, CDR2 FQNNGV. V was pared by 7 bases and J by 2 bases, with 12 bases between.

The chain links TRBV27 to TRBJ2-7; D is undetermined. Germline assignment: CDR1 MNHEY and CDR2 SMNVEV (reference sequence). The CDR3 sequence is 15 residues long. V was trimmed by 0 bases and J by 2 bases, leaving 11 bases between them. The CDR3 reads CASSLSPGRPYEQYF. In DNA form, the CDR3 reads TGTGCCAGCAGTTTATCCCCAGGTCGACCCTACGAGCAGTACTTC.

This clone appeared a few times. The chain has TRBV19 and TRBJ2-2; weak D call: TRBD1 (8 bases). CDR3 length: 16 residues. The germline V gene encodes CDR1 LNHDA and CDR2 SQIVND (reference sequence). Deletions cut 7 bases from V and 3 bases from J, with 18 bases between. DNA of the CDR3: TGTGCCAGTAACAGGGGGAGGGCCTTAGACACCGGGGAGCTGTTTTTT. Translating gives CASNRGRALDTGELFF.

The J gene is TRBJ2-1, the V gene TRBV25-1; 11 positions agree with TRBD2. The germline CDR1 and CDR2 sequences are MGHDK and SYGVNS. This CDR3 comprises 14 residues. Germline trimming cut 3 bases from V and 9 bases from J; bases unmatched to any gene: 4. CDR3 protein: CASSDSGRAGEQFF. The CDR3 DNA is TGTGCCAGCAGTGATAGCGGGAGGGCCGGTGAGCAGTTCTTC.

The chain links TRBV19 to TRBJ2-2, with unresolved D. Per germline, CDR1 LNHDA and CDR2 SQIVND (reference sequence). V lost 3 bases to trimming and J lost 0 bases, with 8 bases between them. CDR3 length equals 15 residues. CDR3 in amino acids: CASSIKLANTGELFF. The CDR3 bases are TGTGCCAGTAGTATTAAGCTAGCGAACACCGGGGAGCTGTTTTTT.

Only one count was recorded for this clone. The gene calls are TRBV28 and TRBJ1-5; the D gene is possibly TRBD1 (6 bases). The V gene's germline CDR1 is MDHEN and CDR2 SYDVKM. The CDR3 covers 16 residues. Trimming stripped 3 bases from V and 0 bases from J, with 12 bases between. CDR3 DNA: TGTGCCAGCAGTTTTCTCTCCAGGGGTAGCAATCAGCCCCAGCATTTT. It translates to CASSFLSRGSNQPQHF.

CDR3 nucleotides: TGCAGTGCTAGTCGGACAGGGGTCACCGGGGAGCTGTTTTTT. This encodes CSASRTGVTGELFF. The chain has TRBV20-1 and TRBJ2-2, with 9 bases lining up with TRBD1. The trim removed 3 bases at V and 4 bases at J, leaving 3 bases unmatched. The CDR3 is 14 amino acids. Per germline, CDR1 DFQATT and CDR2 SNEGSKA (reference sequence).

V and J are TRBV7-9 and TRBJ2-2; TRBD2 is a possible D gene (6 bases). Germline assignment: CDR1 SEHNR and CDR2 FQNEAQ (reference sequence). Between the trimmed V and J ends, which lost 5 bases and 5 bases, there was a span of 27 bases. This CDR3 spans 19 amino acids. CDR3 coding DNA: TGTGCCAGCAGCCAAAATATTATCGGGGGACGCCGGGAAACCGGGGAGCTGTTTTTT. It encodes CASSQNIIGGRRETGELFF.

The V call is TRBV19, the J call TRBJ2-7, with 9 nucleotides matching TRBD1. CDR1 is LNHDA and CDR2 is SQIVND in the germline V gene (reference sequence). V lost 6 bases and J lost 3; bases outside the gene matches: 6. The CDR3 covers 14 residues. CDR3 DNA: TGTGCCAGTAGGAAGACAGGGGGTAGCTACGAGCAGTACTTC. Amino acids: CASRKTGGSYEQYF.

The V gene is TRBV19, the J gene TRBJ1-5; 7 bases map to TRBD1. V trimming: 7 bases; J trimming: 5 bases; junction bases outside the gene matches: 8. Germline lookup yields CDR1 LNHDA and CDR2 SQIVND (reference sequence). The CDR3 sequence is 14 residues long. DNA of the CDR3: TGTGCCAGTAAAGACAGGGTATCTTATCAGCCCCAGCATTTT. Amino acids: CASKDRVSYQPQHF.

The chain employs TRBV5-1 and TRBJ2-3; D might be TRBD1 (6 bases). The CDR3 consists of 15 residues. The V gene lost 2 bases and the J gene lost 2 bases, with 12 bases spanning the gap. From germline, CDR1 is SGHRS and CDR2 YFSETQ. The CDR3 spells CASSFPDRATDTQYF. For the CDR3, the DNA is TGCGCCAGCAGCTTCCCGGACAGAGCCACAGATACGCAGTATTTT.

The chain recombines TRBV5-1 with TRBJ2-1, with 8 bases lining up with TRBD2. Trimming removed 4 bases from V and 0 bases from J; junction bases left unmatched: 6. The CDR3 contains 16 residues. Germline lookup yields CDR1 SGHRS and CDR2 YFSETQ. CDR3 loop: CASSTLTSGSYNEQFF. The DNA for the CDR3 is TGCGCCAGCAGCACACTTACTAGCGGCTCCTACAATGAGCAGTTCTTC.

The CDR3 DNA follows: TGTGCCAGCAGTGTTATACAGAGTCCGCAGTACTTC. Translated, it gives CASSVIQSPQYF. This chain uses TRBV2 with TRBJ2-7; D is unclear. The CDR3 runs 12 residues. V lost 4 bases and J 9 bases, leaving 13 bases between the germline ends. The germline V gene encodes CDR1 SNHLY and CDR2 FYNNEI.

In DNA form, the CDR3 reads TGTGCCAGCAGACACCAACAGGGGGCCGGGGAAAAACTGTTTTTT. Translating gives CASRHQQGAGEKLFF. The rearrangement uses TRBV5-5 and TRBJ1-4; the match to TRBD1 covers 9 bases. The CDR3 sequence is 15 residues long. V dropped 5 bases and J dropped 8; count of bases not matched to a gene: 10. Germline V CDR1 and CDR2: SGHKS, YYEKEE (reference sequence).

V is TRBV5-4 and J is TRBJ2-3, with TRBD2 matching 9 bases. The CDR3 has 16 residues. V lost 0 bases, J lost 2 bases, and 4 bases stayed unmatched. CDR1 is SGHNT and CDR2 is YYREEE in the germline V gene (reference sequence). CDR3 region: CASSLALAGITDTQYF. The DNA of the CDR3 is TGTGCCAGCAGCTTGGCCCTAGCGGGAATCACAGATACGCAGTATTTT.